These T cell receptor beta chains were read from a single sample in a study of CD8 T cells in ankylosing spondylitis. TCRdb re-derived calls from the 5' RACE reads in MiXCR, one entry per CDR3 protein. The data show a few hundred thousand distinct CDR3 sequences, 15% to 20% seen once. Sequencing used blood, either unsorted or a sorted T cell fraction (not recorded which). The receptors shown here come from a male donor with ankylosing spondylitis or in good health (not recorded which). The CDR3 runs from the conserved cysteine through the conserved F or W. D genes are given only for firm matches. The size entry is marked missing in some rows and otherwise reads once, few, many or a size class.

J gene: TRBJ2-3; clone size: few; V gene: TRBV29-1; D gene: TRBD2; CDR3 protein: CSVEDPTSGSADTQYF; CDR3 DNA: TGCAGCGTTGAAGACCCAACTAGCGGGAGTGCAGATACGCAGTATTTT
J gene: TRBJ2-1; clone size: .; V gene: TRBV11-2; D gene: .; CDR3 protein: CASSLVWGEQFF; CDR3 DNA: TGTGCCAGCAGCTTAGTGTGGGGTGAGCAGTTCTTC
J gene: TRBJ2-5; clone size: .; V gene: TRBV20-1; D gene: TRBD2; CDR3 protein: CSAPIAGGPWETQYF; CDR3 DNA: TGCAGTGCCCCAATAGCGGGAGGGCCCTGGGAGACCCAGTACTTC
J gene: TRBJ2-1; clone size: many; V gene: TRBV15; D gene: .; CDR3 protein: CATSPEGRGGVYNEQFF; CDR3 DNA: TGTGCCACCAGCCCAGAAGGTCGCGGAGGGGTCTACAATGAGCAGTTCTTC
J gene: TRBJ2-7; clone size: few; V gene: TRBV12-3/TRBV12-4; D gene: TRBD2; CDR3 protein: CASSESGSYDEQYF; CDR3 DNA: TGTGCCAGCAGTGAGAGCGGGAGTTACGACGAGCAGTACTTC
J gene: TRBJ1-1; clone size: few; V gene: TRBV28; D gene: TRBD1; CDR3 protein: CASSLGTGGRNTEAFF; CDR3 DNA: TGTGCCAGCAGTTTAGGAACAGGGGGTCGGAACACTGAAGCTTTCTTT
J gene: TRBJ2-1; clone size: .; V gene: TRBV4-2; D gene: TRBD2; CDR3 protein: CASSQDLAGGRNEQFF; CDR3 DNA: TGTGCCAGCAGCCAGGACCTAGCGGGAGGGAGGAATGAGCAGTTCTTC
J gene: TRBJ2-1; clone size: many; V gene: TRBV7-9; D gene: .; CDR3 protein: CASSLVGGSRYNEQFF; CDR3 DNA: TGTGCCAGCAGCTTAGTGGGGGGTTCTCGATACAATGAGCAGTTCTTC
J gene: TRBJ1-1; clone size: .; V gene: TRBV14; D gene: .; CDR3 protein: CASSLPWDSRGGAFF; CDR3 DNA: TGTGCCAGCAGCCTCCCCTGGGACTCGCGCGGCGGAGCTTTCTTT
J gene: TRBJ2-7; clone size: few; V gene: TRBV4-1; D gene: TRBD1; CDR3 protein: CASSQGQGGAYEQYF; CDR3 DNA: TGCGCCAGCAGCCAGGGACAGGGAGGGGCCTACGAGCAGTACTTC
J gene: TRBJ2-1; clone size: .; V gene: TRBV3-1; D gene: .; CDR3 protein: CASLAGSGSSYNEQFF; CDR3 DNA: TGTGCCAGCCTCGCCGGGAGTGGGAGCTCCTACAATGAGCAGTTCTTC
J gene: TRBJ2-7; clone size: few; V gene: TRBV27; D gene: TRBD2; CDR3 protein: CASTSGLHEQYF; CDR3 DNA: TGTGCCAGCACTAGCGGCCTACACGAGCAGTACTTC
J gene: TRBJ2-2; clone size: .; V gene: TRBV5-6; D gene: TRBD2; CDR3 protein: CASSGLAGELFF; CDR3 DNA: TGTGCCAGCAGTGGACTAGCCGGGGAGCTGTTTTTT
J gene: TRBJ2-1; clone size: few; V gene: TRBV6-1; D gene: TRBD2; CDR3 protein: CASSEGISGSNEQFF; CDR3 DNA: TGTGCCAGCAGTGAAGGAATTAGCGGGAGCAATGAGCAGTTCTTC
J gene: TRBJ1-3; clone size: .; V gene: TRBV20-1; D gene: .; CDR3 protein: CSAIGHLSGNTIYF; CDR3 DNA: TGCAGTGCCATAGGACACCTTAGTGGAAACACCATATATTTT
J gene: TRBJ2-7; clone size: .; V gene: TRBV25-1; D gene: .; CDR3 protein: CASSVASYEQYF; CDR3 DNA: TGTGCCAGCAGTGTGGCATCCTACGAGCAGTACTTC